A selection of T cell receptor beta chains follows, all from one sample in a study of T cell changes during pregnancy in multiple sclerosis. Produced via immunoSEQ multiplex PCR; TCRdb's table is partial and in-frame only. The sample carries around 88,000 clones, just over 90% recorded once. The source was peripheral blood, collected after pregnancy. The receptors here all came from a female donor in good health, enrolled as a control in a pregnancy study. The CDR3 runs from the conserved cysteine through the conserved F or W. D genes are given only for firm matches. Only some rows state a clone size, as once, few, many or a class for expanded clones.

D gene	clone size	V gene	J gene	CDR3 protein	CDR3 DNA
.	.	TRBV19	TRBJ1-4	CASSILDRYNEKLFF	TGTGCCAGTAGTATCCTGGACAGATATAATGAAAAACTGTTTTTT
TRBD2	once	TRBV5-4	TRBJ2-3	CASSQGLAEPSTDTQYF	TGTGCCAGCAGCCAAGGACTAGCGGAACCTAGCACAGATACGCAGTATTTT
.	.	TRBV7-9	TRBJ2-3	CASSLARVYTDTQYF	TGTGCCAGCAGCTTAGCGAGAGTATACACAGATACGCAGTATTTT
.	.	TRBV6-5	TRBJ2-1	CASSYRKRINNEQFF	TGTGCCAGCAGTTACAGGAAGAGGATAAACAATGAGCAGTTCTTC
TRBD2	.	TRBV6-4	TRBJ2-1	CASSVTSGNVNEQFF	TGTGCCAGCAGCGTTACTAGCGGGAATGTAAATGAGCAGTTCTTC
TRBD1	.	TRBV4-1	TRBJ2-7	CASSLDRVHEQYF	TGCGCCAGCAGCCTTGACAGGGTCCACGAGCAGTACTTC
.	.	TRBV10-3	TRBJ2-1	CAIRGREYNEQFF	TGTGCCATCAGGGGCAGGGAATACAATGAGCAGTTCTTC
.	.	TRBV14	TRBJ2-7	CASSYRDSYEQYF	TGTGCCAGCAGTTACAGGGATTCCTACGAGCAGTACTTC
.	.	TRBV4-1	TRBJ1-5	CASSQVIGDYSNQPQHF	TGCGCCAGCAGCCAAGTTATTGGGGACTATAGCAATCAGCCCCAGCATTTT
.	.	TRBV19	TRBJ2-7	CASSIQAGARYEQYF	TGTGCCAGTAGTATTCAAGCAGGGGCGCGGTACGAGCAGTACTTC
.	.	TRBV5-4	TRBJ2-7	CASSSRGGLYEQYF	TGTGCCAGCAGCTCCCGCGGAGGATTATACGAGCAGTACTTC
.	.	TRBV14	TRBJ1-4	CASSPRLREKLFF	TGTGCCAGCAGCCCCAGGCTTAGGGAAAAACTGTTTTTT
.	.	TRBV7-9	TRBJ2-1	CASSLGQDNEQFF	TGTGCCAGCAGCTTAGGACAGGACAATGAGCAGTTCTTC
TRBD1	once	TRBV2	TRBJ1-2	CASSPGQGVWGYTF	TGTGCCAGCAGTCCGGGACAGGGGGTCTGGGGCTACACCTTC
TRBD1	once	TRBV28	TRBJ2-7	CASSFLTGTYYEQYF	TGTGCCAGCAGTTTCCTGACAGGGACCTACTACGAGCAGTACTTC
TRBD1	.	TRBV6-4	TRBJ2-1	CASSNKGAGSNEQFF	TGTGCCAGCAGTAACAAGGGGGCAGGAAGTAATGAGCAGTTCTTC
.	.	TRBV7-9	TRBJ1-4	CASSLGASVEKLFF	TGTGCCAGCAGCTTAGGGGCCTCTGTTGAAAAACTGTTTTTT
TRBD2	.	TRBV27	TRBJ2-3	CASSLLAGAGTDTQYF	TGTGCCAGCAGTTTATTGGCGGGAGCTGGCACAGATACGCAGTATTTT
.	.	TRBV7-9	TRBJ2-7	CASSAGTGYEQYF	TGTGCCAGCAGCGCGGGGACTGGTTACGAGCAGTACTTC
.	.	TRBV7-2	TRBJ2-2	CASSPRAGNTGELFF	TGTGCCAGCAGCCCCCGGGCGGGAAACACCGGGGAGCTGTTTTTT
.	once	TRBV29-1	TRBJ2-7	CSVSGGSGGFYEQYF	TGCAGCGTTTCCGGGGGATCAGGCGGGTTCTACGAGCAGTACTTC
TRBD2	.	TRBV2	TRBJ2-1	CANTSGGLSYNEQFF	TGTGCCAACACTAGCGGGGGACTTTCCTACAATGAGCAGTTCTTC
.	.	TRBV7-2	TRBJ1-5	CASSLPGMPNQPQHF	TGTGCCAGCAGCTTACCAGGGATGCCCAATCAGCCCCAGCATTTT
.	once	TRBV7-9	TRBJ2-4	CASSSRTEGNIQYF	TGTGCCAGCAGCTCCAGGACAGAGGGTAACATTCAGTACTTC
.	.	TRBV9	TRBJ2-2	CASQGGANTGELFF	TGTGCCAGCCAAGGCGGGGCGAACACCGGGGAGCTGTTTTTT
.	once	TRBV10-3	TRBJ2-3	CAISESGPSRYF	TGTGCCATCAGTGAGTCGGGCCCAAGTAGGTATTTT
TRBD1	once	TRBV19	TRBJ2-1	CASTADRASYNEQFF	TGTGCCAGTACCGCTGACAGGGCCTCCTACAATGAGCAGTTCTTC
TRBD1	.	TRBV19	TRBJ1-5	CASRWTGGYQPQHF	TGTGCCAGCAGATGGACAGGCGGGTATCAGCCCCAGCATTTT
.	.	TRBV2	TRBJ1-4	CASRTYLGSTTNEKLFF	TGTGCCAGCAGGACCTATCTGGGGAGTACAACTAATGAAAAACTGTTTTTT
TRBD2	.	TRBV4-2	TRBJ2-2	CASSQLAGDTGELFF	TGTGCCAGCAGCCAACTAGCGGGAGACACCGGGGAGCTGTTTTTT
.	.	TRBV5-1	TRBJ2-5	CASSSHRSLQETQYF	TGCGCCAGCAGCTCGCACAGGAGCTTACAAGAGACCCAGTACTTC
.	.	TRBV19	TRBJ2-5	CASADIQETQYF	TGTGCCAGTGCAGATATTCAAGAGACCCAGTACTTC
TRBD1	.	TRBV7-2	TRBJ2-2	CASSLVGTGGTGELFF	TGTGCCAGCAGCTTAGTTGGGACAGGGGGCACCGGGGAGCTGTTTTTT
TRBD1	.	TRBV29-1	TRBJ1-2	CSVIRTGESNYGYTF	TGCAGCGTTATACGGACAGGGGAGTCTAACTATGGCTACACCTTC
.	.	TRBV6-1	TRBJ1-4	CASSETLGLANEKLFF	TGTGCCAGCAGTGAGACCCTCGGACTGGCTAATGAAAAACTGTTTTTT
TRBD1	.	TRBV7-9	TRBJ2-7	CASSLQTGATYEQYF	TGTGCCAGCTCTCTACAGACAGGGGCGACCTACGAGCAGTACTTC
.	.	TRBV18	TRBJ1-2	CASSRGGSNYGYTF	TGTGCCAGCTCACGGGGGGGGTCCAACTATGGCTACACCTTC
TRBD1	.	TRBV19	TRBJ2-3	CASRDRAPDTQYF	TGTGCCAGTAGGGACAGGGCCCCAGATACGCAGTATTTT
TRBD2	.	TRBV5-8	TRBJ2-1	CASSFFASGSPRTYNEQFF	TGTGCCAGCAGCTTTTTCGCTAGCGGGTCCCCGCGAACCTACAATGAGCAGTTCTTC
.	.	TRBV6-5	TRBJ1-1	CASSYLRPNTEAFF	TGTGCCAGCAGTTATCTCCGTCCGAACACTGAAGCTTTCTTT
TRBD2	.	TRBV28	TRBJ2-1	CASSATTSGSVWPFF	TGTGCCAGCAGTGCCACCACTAGCGGGAGTGTTTGGCCCTTCTTC
TRBD1	.	TRBV27	TRBJ1-2	CASSLSPGGHYGYTF	TGTGCCAGCAGTTTATCCCCAGGGGGCCACTATGGCTACACCTTC
.	.	TRBV5-8	TRBJ2-5	CASSLATGPQETQYF	TGTGCCAGCAGCTTGGCGACAGGACCCCAAGAGACCCAGTACTTC
.	.	TRBV4-1	TRBJ1-2	CASSEGYGYTF	TGCGCCAGCAGCGAGGGCTATGGCTACACCTTC
TRBD1	once	TRBV2	TRBJ2-3	CASYQGVDTQYF	TGTGCCAGCTATCAGGGGGTAGATACGCAGTATTTT
TRBD2	.	TRBV6-5	TRBJ2-1	CASSYAGAGNEQFF	TGTGCCAGCAGTTACGCGGGAGCTGGCAATGAGCAGTTCTTC
.	once	TRBV9	TRBJ1-1	CASSVGAALEAFF	TGTGCCAGCAGCGTAGGGGCAGCTTTAGAAGCTTTCTTT
.	.	TRBV5-1	TRBJ2-1	CASSLVVVRSDNEQFF	TGCGCCAGCAGCTTGGTTGTGGTGAGATCCGACAATGAGCAGTTCTTC
.	once	TRBV19	TRBJ1-3	CASSMGHSSGNTIYF	TGTGCCAGTAGTATGGGCCACTCCTCTGGAAACACCATATATTTT
TRBD1	.	TRBV6-1	TRBJ2-2	CASTVRQGWSGELFF	TGTGCCAGCACCGTCCGACAGGGGTGGTCCGGGGAGCTGTTTTTT
.	.	TRBV11-2	TRBJ1-1	CASSLQGSVATEAFF	TGTGCCAGCAGCTTACAGGGTTCGGTGGCCACTGAAGCTTTCTTT
.	.	TRBV12-1	TRBJ2-7	CASSSTRGGGRGEQYF	TGTGCCAGCAGCTCGACCCGTGGGGGCGGAAGGGGCGAGCAGTACTTC
TRBD2	.	TRBV30	TRBJ2-5	CAWSAGGTQYF	TGTGCCTGGAGCGCGGGGGGGACCCAGTACTTC
.	.	TRBV29-1	TRBJ2-3	CSVVTGRGGDTQYF	TGCAGCGTTGTAACGGGCAGGGGCGGAGATACGCAGTATTTT
TRBD1	.	TRBV2	TRBJ2-7	CAHGSDRGTNEQYF	TGTGCCCATGGCTCGGACAGGGGGACCAACGAGCAGTACTTC